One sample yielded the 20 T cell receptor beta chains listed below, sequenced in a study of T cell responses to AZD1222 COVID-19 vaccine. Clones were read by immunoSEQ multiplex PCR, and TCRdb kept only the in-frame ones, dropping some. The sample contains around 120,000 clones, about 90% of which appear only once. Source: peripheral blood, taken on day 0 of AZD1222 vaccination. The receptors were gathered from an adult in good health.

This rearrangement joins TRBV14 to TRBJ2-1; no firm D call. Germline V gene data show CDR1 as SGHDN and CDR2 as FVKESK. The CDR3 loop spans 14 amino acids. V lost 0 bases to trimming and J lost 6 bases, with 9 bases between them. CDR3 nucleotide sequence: TGTGCCAGCAGCCAAGAAGTCTGGTCCAATGAGCAGTTCTTC. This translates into CASSQEVWSNEQFF. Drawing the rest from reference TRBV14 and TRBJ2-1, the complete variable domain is EAGVTQFPSHSVIEKGQTVTLRCDPISGHDNLYWYRRVMGKEIKFLLHFVKESKQDESGMPNNRFLAERTGGTYSTLKVQPAELEDSGVYFCASSQEVWSNEQFFGPGTRLTVL.

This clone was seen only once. For the CDR3, the DNA is TGTGCCATCCGCGGGTCGGGGACCCAGTACTTC. Translation: CAIRGSGTQYF. The V call is TRBV6-5, the J call TRBJ2-5; a possible D gene is TRBD2 (5 bases). The germline gives CDR1 MNHEY, CDR2 SVGAGI. The CDR3 is 11 amino acids. V shed 10 bases and J shed 7 bases, with 13 bases lying between them.

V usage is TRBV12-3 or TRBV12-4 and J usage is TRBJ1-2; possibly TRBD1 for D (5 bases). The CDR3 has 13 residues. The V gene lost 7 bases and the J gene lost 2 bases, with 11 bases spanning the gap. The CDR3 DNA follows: TGTGCCAGCAACGCTGGGGGGAACTATGGCTACACCTTC. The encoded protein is CASNAGGNYGYTF.

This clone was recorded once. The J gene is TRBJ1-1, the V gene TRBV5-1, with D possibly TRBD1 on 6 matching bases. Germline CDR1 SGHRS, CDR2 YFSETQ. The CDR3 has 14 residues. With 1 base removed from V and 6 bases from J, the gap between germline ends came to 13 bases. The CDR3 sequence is CASSLRGGDPEAFF. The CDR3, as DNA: TGCGCCAGCAGCTTGAGGGGGGGGGACCCTGAAGCTTTCTTT.

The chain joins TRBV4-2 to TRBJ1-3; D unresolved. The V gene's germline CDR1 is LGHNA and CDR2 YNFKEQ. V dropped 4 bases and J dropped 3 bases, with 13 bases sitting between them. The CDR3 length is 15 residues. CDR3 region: CASSPSREFGNTIYF. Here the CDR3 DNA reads TGTGCCAGCAGCCCTAGTCGGGAGTTTGGAAACACCATATATTTT.

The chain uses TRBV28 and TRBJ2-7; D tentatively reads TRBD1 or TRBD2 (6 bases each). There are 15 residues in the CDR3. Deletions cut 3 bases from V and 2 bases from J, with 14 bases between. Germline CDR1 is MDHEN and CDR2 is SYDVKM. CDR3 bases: TGTGCCAGCAGTTTTGGCGGGACACGGGCCTACGAGCAGTACTTC. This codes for CASSFGGTRAYEQYF.

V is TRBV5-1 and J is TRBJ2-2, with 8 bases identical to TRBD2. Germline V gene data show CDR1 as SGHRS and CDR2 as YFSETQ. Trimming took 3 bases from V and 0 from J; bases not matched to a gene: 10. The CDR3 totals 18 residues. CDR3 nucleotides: TGCGCCAGCAGCTCAGCTCTAGCGGGCGGAACGAACACCGGGGAGCTGTTTTTT. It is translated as CASSSALAGGTNTGELFF.

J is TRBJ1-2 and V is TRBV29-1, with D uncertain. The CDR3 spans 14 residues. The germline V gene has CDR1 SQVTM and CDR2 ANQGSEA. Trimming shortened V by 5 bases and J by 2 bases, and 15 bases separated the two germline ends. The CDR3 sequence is CSVPPHLGNYGYTF. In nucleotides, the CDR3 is TGCAGCGTTCCTCCTCATCTCGGGAACTATGGCTACACCTTC.

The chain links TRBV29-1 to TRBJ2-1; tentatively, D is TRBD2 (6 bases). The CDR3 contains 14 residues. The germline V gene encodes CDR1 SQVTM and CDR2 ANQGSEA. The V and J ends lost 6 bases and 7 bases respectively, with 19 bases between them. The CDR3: CSVALGLHTNEQFF. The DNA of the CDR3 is TGCAGCGTCGCCTTGGGACTGCATACTAATGAGCAGTTCTTC.

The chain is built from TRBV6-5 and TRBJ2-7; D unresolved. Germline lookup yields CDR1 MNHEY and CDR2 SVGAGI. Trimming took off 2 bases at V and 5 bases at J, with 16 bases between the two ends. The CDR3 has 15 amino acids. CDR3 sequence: CASSYELRLLNEQYF. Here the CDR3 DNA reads TGTGCCAGCAGTTACGAACTCCGACTCCTCAACGAGCAGTACTTC.

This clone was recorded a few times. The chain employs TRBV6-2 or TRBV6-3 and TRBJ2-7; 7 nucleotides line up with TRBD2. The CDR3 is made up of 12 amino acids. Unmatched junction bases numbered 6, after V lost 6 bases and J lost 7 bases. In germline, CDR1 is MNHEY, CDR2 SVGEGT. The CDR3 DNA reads TGTGCCAGCAGCCACCCGGGAGGAGAGCAGTACTTC. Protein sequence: CASSHPGGEQYF.

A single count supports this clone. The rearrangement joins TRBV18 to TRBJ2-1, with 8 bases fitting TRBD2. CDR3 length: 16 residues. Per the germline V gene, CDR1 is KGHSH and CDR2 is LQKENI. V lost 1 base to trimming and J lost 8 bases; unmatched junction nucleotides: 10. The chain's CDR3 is CASSPRRPSGRDEQFF. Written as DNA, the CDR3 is TGTGCCAGCTCACCACGCAGGCCTAGCGGGCGCGATGAGCAGTTCTTC.

CDR3 DNA sequence: TGTGCCAGCAGTGAACTACACTATGGCTACACCTTC. It encodes CASSELHYGYTF. The chain links TRBV6-1 to TRBJ1-2; D call uncertain. CDR1 and CDR2 from the germline V gene are MNHNS and SASEGT. V lost 2 bases and J 3 bases, leaving 4 bases between the germline ends. This CDR3 spans 12 amino acids.

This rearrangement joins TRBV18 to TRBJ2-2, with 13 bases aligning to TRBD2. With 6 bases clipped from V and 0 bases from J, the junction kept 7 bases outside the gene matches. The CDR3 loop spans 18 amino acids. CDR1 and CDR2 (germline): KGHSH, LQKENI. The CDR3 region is CASSQLAGGQSNTGELFF. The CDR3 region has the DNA TGTGCCAGCTCTCAACTAGCGGGAGGGCAATCGAACACCGGGGAGCTGTTTTTT.

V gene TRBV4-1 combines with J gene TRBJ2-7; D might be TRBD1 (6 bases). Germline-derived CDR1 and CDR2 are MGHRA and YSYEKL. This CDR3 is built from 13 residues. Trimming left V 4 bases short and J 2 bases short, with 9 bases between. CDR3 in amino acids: CASSPDSAYEQYF. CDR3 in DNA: TGCGCCAGCAGCCCGGACAGCGCCTACGAGCAGTACTTC.

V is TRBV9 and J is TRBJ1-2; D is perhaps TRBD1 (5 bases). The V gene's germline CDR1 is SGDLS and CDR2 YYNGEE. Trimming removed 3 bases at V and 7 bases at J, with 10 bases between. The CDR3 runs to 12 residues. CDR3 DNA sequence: TGTGCCAGCAGCGGGACGGGACGTGGCTACACCTTC. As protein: CASSGTGRGYTF.

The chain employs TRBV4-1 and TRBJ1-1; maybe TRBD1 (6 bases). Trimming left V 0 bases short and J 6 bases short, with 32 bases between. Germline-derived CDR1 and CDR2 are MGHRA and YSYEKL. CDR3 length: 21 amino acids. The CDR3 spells CASSQDFYRAALGGAVPEAFF. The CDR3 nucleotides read TGCGCCAGCAGCCAAGATTTTTATCGGGCGGCCCTCGGGGGGGCCGTACCTGAAGCTTTCTTT.

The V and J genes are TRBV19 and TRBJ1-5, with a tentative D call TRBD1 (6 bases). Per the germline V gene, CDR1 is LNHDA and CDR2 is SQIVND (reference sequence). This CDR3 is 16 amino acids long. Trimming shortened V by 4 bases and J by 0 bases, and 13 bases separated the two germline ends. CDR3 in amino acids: CASSSGGAYSNQPQHF. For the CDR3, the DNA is TGTGCCAGTAGTAGTGGGGGGGCATATAGCAATCAGCCCCAGCATTTT.

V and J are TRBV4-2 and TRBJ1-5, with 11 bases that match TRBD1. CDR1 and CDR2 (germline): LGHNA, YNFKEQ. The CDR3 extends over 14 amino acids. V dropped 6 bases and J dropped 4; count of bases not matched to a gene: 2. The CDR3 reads CASRGQGVNQPQHF. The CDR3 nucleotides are TGTGCCAGCAGGGGACAGGGGGTGAATCAGCCCCAGCATTTT.

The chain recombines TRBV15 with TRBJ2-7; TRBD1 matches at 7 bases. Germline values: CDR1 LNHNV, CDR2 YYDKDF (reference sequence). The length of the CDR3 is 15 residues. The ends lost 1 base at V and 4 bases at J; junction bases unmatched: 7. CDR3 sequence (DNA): TGTGCCACCAGCAGAGTCCGGGACAGCTTGTACGAGCAGTACTTC. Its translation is CATSRVRDSLYEQYF. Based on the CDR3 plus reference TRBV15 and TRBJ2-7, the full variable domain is DAMVIQNPRYQVTQFGKPVTLSCSQTLNHNVMYWYQQKSSQAPKLLFHYYDKDFNNEADTPDNFQSRRPNTSFCFLDIRSPGLGDTAMYLCATSRVRDSLYEQYFGPGTRLTVT.